The 14 T cell receptor beta chains below come from one sample, sequenced in a study of blood T cell repertoires in COVID-19. Using immunoSEQ multiplex PCR, the repertoire was profiled, and TCRdb retains in-frame clones only, with some absent. In the table there are 440,000 or so clones, approximately 90% of which are singletons. The specimen was peripheral blood. The receptors stem from a woman in her thirties or forties with COVID-19, enrolled during active disease.

This clone was recorded a few times. CDR3 residues: CASSASPGLAGEAQYF. The CDR3 region has the DNA TGTGCCAGCAGCGCTAGCCCGGGACTAGCGGGAGAAGCCCAGTACTTC. The V gene is TRBV9, the J gene TRBJ2-7, with 14 nucleotides matching TRBD2. CDR1 is SGDLS, CDR2 YYNGEE, per germline. This CDR3 comprises 16 residues. J was trimmed by 10 bases and V by 3 bases; bases with no gene match: 12.

The chain is built from TRBV27 and TRBJ2-6; the D gene is possibly TRBD1 (5 bases). The V and J ends lost 4 bases and 0 bases respectively, with 13 bases between them. CDR1 is MNHEY and CDR2 is SMNVEV in the germline V gene (reference sequence). The CDR3 loop spans 17 amino acids. The chain's CDR3 is CASSSQVWGSGANVLTF. CDR3 coding DNA: TGTGCCAGCAGTTCACAGGTGTGGGGCTCTGGGGCCAACGTCCTGACTTTC.

This rearrangement joins TRBV19 to TRBJ2-2; D is possibly TRBD2 (5 bases). Germline CDR1 LNHDA, CDR2 SQIVND (reference sequence). This CDR3 spans 14 amino acids. V gave up 3 bases and J gave up 5 bases, with 10 bases separating them. In nucleotides, the CDR3 is TGTGCCAGTAGTATCTCGCCGGGGACCGGGGAGCTGTTTTTT. Translated: CASSISPGTGELFF.

This clone has a handful of counts. This chain's CDR3 is CASSYLAGVLAGGYTF. The CDR3 DNA sequence: TGTGCCAGCAGTTACCTTGCGGGTGTCCTCGCTGGTGGCTACACCTTC. V and J are TRBV6-5 and TRBJ1-2, with D hard to call. Germline-derived CDR1 and CDR2 are MNHEY and SVGAGI. The CDR3 is made up of 16 amino acids. With 2 bases removed from V and 7 bases from J, the gap between germline ends came to 20 bases.

V usage is TRBV6-4 and J usage is TRBJ1-6, with 7 bases lining up with TRBD1. V was clipped by 2 bases and J by 6 bases; unmatched bases: 1. This CDR3 is 14 amino acids long. Germline CDR1 reads MRHNA; CDR2 reads SNTAGT. The CDR3 reads CASSDGTANSPLHF. The CDR3 bases are TGTGCCAGCAGTGACGGGACAGCTAATTCACCCCTCCACTTT.

Details on this clone: The same CDR3 is also encoded by other DNA sequences in this sample. The chain couples TRBV7-2 to TRBJ2-3, with 7 bases identical to TRBD1. The V and J ends lost 0 bases and 3 bases, in that order; junction bases with no gene match: 0. The germline V gene has CDR1 SGHTA and CDR2 FQGNSA. The CDR3 runs 14 residues. DNA for the CDR3: TGTGCCAGCAGCTTAGCCAGGGGGACAGATACGCAGTATTTT. It specifies CASSLARGTDTQYF.

In this sample, this clone turned up once. The V gene is TRBV2, the J gene TRBJ2-1; D uncertain. This CDR3 is built from 14 residues. The germline V gene has CDR1 SNHLY and CDR2 FYNNEI. Trimming pared 4 bases from V and 0 bases from J, leaving 7 bases between. In nucleotides, the CDR3 is TGTGCCAGCAGTGCGATTAGCTCCTACAATGAGCAGTTCTTC. This codes for CASSAISSYNEQFF.

The V and J genes are TRBV19 and TRBJ2-3; TRBD2 matches 9 bases. Germline CDR1 LNHDA, CDR2 SQIVND (reference sequence). V lost 0 bases, J lost 1 base, and 5 bases stayed unmatched. CDR3 length equals 17 residues. DNA of the CDR3: TGTGCCAGTAGTATAGATAGGGAGCGGGAGGGCACAGATACGCAGTATTTT. The encoded protein is CASSIDREREGTDTQYF.

J is TRBJ2-1 and V is TRBV5-4, with 10 bases identical to TRBD2. Germline V gene data show CDR1 as SGHNT and CDR2 as YYREEE (reference sequence). This CDR3 region has 13 residues. The V gene end was trimmed by 4 bases and the J gene end by 7 bases; junction bases not matched to a gene: 2. The CDR3 is CASSATSGNEQFF. CDR3 nucleotides: TGTGCCAGCAGCGCGACTAGCGGGAATGAGCAGTTCTTC.

This clone was recorded once. This chain links TRBV5-1 with TRBJ1-2; 9 nucleotides line up with TRBD1. The CDR3 runs 17 residues. Trimming at V came to 0 bases and at J to 8 bases, leaving 14 bases not matched to a gene. Germline V lookup: CDR1 SGHRS, CDR2 YFSETQ. Here the CDR3 reads CASSLGPLGQGMEGYTF. The CDR3 DNA follows: TGCGCCAGCAGCTTGGGTCCTCTGGGACAGGGAATGGAGGGCTACACCTTC.

This clone was seen just once. The CDR3 DNA sequence: TGTGCCAGTAGCCCCACCGGGACAGGGTACTCTGGGGCCAACGTCCTGACTTTC. It is translated as CASSPTGTGYSGANVLTF. The chain recombines TRBV19 with TRBJ2-6, with TRBD1 identical over 9 bases. Per germline, CDR1 LNHDA and CDR2 SQIVND (reference sequence). J was trimmed by 0 bases and V by 6 bases; bases with no gene match: 9. There are 18 residues in the CDR3.

For this clone: Other DNA sequences in the sample encode the same CDR3. The chain employs TRBV28 and TRBJ1-1, with D possibly TRBD1 on 6 matching bases. The V end lost 3 bases, the J end lost 2 bases, and 13 bases lay between the germline ends. The germline CDR1 and CDR2 sequences are MDHEN and SYDVKM. The CDR3 has 15 amino acids. In DNA form, the CDR3 reads TGTGCCAGCAGTTTCAAGGGGGGGGGTAACACTGAAGCTTTCTTT. Its protein is CASSFKGGGNTEAFF.

The chain links TRBV10-3 to TRBJ1-5, with a weak D call TRBD1 (5 bases). The CDR3 is 13 amino acids. CDR1 and CDR2 (germline): ENHRY, SYGVKD. The ends were cut back, 7 bases at V and 1 base at J, with 8 bases in the middle. Here the CDR3 DNA reads TGTGCCATCACGGGGGACAGCAATCAGCCCCAGCATTTT. Translating it yields CAITGDSNQPQHF.

This chain joins TRBV4-3 and TRBJ2-1; a weak D match, TRBD1 (6 bases). Per the germline V gene, CDR1 is LGHNA and CDR2 is YSLEER. The CDR3 is 14 residues long. V was trimmed by 0 bases and J by 6 bases, leaving 9 bases between them. The CDR3 sequence: CASSQETGSNEQFF. The CDR3 DNA reads TGCGCCAGCAGCCAAGAAACAGGGAGCAATGAGCAGTTCTTC.